This T cell receptor (beta chain) was identified in a study of blood T cell repertoires in COVID-19. Study background: From T cells, B-cell-depleted T cells, or PBMCs came the material, which was cDNA or gDNA.

This clone was detected once. One end of the junction varies from germline; a read error may be responsible. The germline CDR1 and CDR2 sequences are SEHNR and FQNEAQ (reference sequence). The CDR3 is 13 residues long. Residents of about two dozen US areas, aged roughly 18 to 95 years, made up the participants. Assay used: immunoSEQ multiplex PCR; TCRdb lists only in-frame clones, some missing. The profile covers roughly 160,000 clones, with approximately 80% appearing a single time and around 13% taken by the ten largest. The TCR sequence derives from a woman aged 60-75 years who had recovered from COVID-19. Sample: PBMCs or T cells enriched from blood (not recorded which). The J gene is TRBJ1-1, the V gene TRBV7-9; tentatively, D is TRBD1 (6 bases). CDR3 region: CASSWQGTYNVLF. In DNA form, the CDR3 reads TGTGCCAGCAGCTGGCAAGGGACATACAACGTTCTATTT.